The clone carrying this T cell receptor (beta chain) was picked up a small number of times. No antigen is known for it. This entry belongs to a study of molecular identifiers for immune sequencing clone quantification. Whole-study context: In replicates, RNA taken from about 19,000 or 110,000 naive CD8 cells was divided five ways, and four portions underwent sequencing. The study, taken as a whole, reports: Effector cells kept over 98% of their molecules in clones above 20 RNA copies, while naive cells kept under 1% there. Because of identical TCR molecules sharing a barcode, sizes of highly expanded clones could be underestimated.

Bulk TCR library preparation followed previously described methods with listed TCR primers. TCRdb re-analysed the PCR reads in MiXCR, keeping a single row per CDR3 protein. The data hold hundreds of thousands of distinct CDR3 sequences, with approximately 24% observed a single time. Trimming cost V 7 bases and J 7 bases; bases outside gene matches: 10. CDR3 length: 14 amino acids. Germline V gives CDR1 MNHEY, CDR2 SVGEGT. The sample taken for sequencing was naive CD8+ T cells from blood, with Jurkat cell RNA spiked in. Subset meaning: FACS-sorted CD8+CD4-CCR7+CD45RA+ naive T cells. This clonotype was sampled from a human donor in good health. Some libraries in this study had Jurkat cell RNA spiked in. V is TRBV6-2 or TRBV6-3 and J is TRBJ2-7; TRBD1 aligns across 10 bases. CDR3 nucleotide sequence: TGTGCCAGCACCAAGGACAGGGGGATATGGGAGCAGTACTTC. It is translated as CASTKDRGIWEQYF.